This TCR beta chain is drawn from a study of Graves' ophthalmopathy and Graves' hyperthyroidism. TCR beta CDR3 regions were amplified from RNA transcripts. In the first round, RT-PCR was carried out with HTBI primers, and a multiplex PCR formed the second round. TCRdb re-called the multiplex PCR reads with MiXCR, one entry per CDR3 protein. The repertoire holds about 400,000 distinct CDR3 sequences, with around 16% as singletons. This clonotype was seen at least ten times. The germline V and J ends were trimmed by 2 bases and 0 bases, with 12 bases remaining between them. This CDR3 has 15 amino acids. Germline-derived CDR1 and CDR2 are SGHRS and YFSETQ.

The receptor comes from a woman between 18 and 29 years old with Graves' ophthalmopathy. The gene calls are TRBV5-1 and TRBJ2-7; a weak D match, TRBD2 (6 bases). Sequencing was carried out using peripheral blood. The CDR3 DNA is TGCGCCAGCAGCTTTTTAGCGGATATCTCCTACGAGCAGTACTTC. This sequence encodes CASSFLADISYEQYF.